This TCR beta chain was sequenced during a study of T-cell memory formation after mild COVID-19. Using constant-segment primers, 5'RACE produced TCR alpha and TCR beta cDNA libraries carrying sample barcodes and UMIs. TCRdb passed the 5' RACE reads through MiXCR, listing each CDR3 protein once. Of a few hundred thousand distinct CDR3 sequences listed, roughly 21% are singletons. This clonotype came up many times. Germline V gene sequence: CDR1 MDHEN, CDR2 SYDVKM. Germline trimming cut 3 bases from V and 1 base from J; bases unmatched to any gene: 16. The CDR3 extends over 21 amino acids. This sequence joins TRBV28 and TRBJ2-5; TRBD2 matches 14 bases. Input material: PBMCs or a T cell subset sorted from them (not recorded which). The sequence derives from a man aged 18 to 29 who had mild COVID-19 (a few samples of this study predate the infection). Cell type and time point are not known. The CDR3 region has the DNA TGTGCCAGCAGTTTGGGGGCGCCGGGACTAGCGGGGGCTTACCTCCAAGAGACCCAGTACTTC. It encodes CASSLGAPGLAGAYLQETQYF.